Below are 30 T cell receptor beta chains sequenced from a single sample in a study of T cells after yellow fever vaccination. TCRdb re-analysed the 5' RACE reads in MiXCR, keeping a single row per CDR3 protein. Among hundreds of thousands of distinct CDR3 sequences listed, under 14% were seen once. The sequences come from PBMCs, collected on the day of the first yellow fever vaccination. The receptors originated from a man between 18 and 29 years old who received the YFV17D yellow fever vaccine.

V and J are TRBV19 and TRBJ1-4; 9 bases match TRBD1. CDR3 length: 13 amino acids. Trimming cost V 7 bases and J 10 bases; bases outside gene matches: 7. Per germline, CDR1 LNHDA and CDR2 SQIVND (reference sequence). CDR3 in DNA: TGTGCCAGTATGGGACAGGGTTCAGGAAAACTGTTTTTT. It is translated as CASMGQGSGKLFF.

This clonotype occurred a few times. This rearrangement joins TRBV12-3 or TRBV12-4 to TRBJ2-1, with 8 bases fitting TRBD1. This CDR3 has 13 amino acids. After removal of 6 bases from V and 7 bases from J, the junction contained 5 bases not matched to a gene. The CDR3 region is CASSQGAGNEQFF. The DNA of the CDR3 is TGTGCCAGCAGCCAGGGGGCTGGGAATGAGCAGTTCTTC.

The chain couples TRBV28 to TRBJ2-3; the match to TRBD2 covers 10 bases. The V and J ends lost 10 bases and 6 bases, in that order; junction bases with no gene match: 10. Germline V gives CDR1 MDHEN, CDR2 SYDVKM. This CDR3 region has 14 residues. The CDR3 nucleotides read TGTGCCACCACTGGCAGCGGGGGGGTCGATACGCAGTATTTT. It translates to CATTGSGGVDTQYF.

This chain links TRBV12-3 or TRBV12-4 with TRBJ2-5; tentatively, D is TRBD1 (6 bases). The CDR3 is 14 residues long. The V end was cut by 6 bases, the J end by 4 bases, with 15 bases between. Here the CDR3 DNA reads TGTGCCAGCAGCACTCCGGGACAAGGAGAGACCCAGTACTTC. Translated, it gives CASSTPGQGETQYF.

In this sample, this clonotype turned up a few times. The chain uses TRBV19 and TRBJ1-2; D is unresolved. Trimming shortened V by 2 bases and J by 3 bases, and 10 bases separated the two germline ends. Germline V CDR1 and CDR2: LNHDA, SQIVND (reference sequence). This CDR3 comprises 14 residues. The CDR3 DNA reads as TGTGCCAGTAGTATAATTGGAACGGACTATGGCTACACCTTC. This sequence encodes CASSIIGTDYGYTF.

The chain uses TRBV7-2 and TRBJ1-2; TRBD1 agrees at 8 bases. The CDR3 has 17 residues. The V gene's germline CDR1 is SGHTA and CDR2 FQGNSA. The ends lost 0 bases at V and 3 bases at J; junction bases unmatched: 9. The CDR3 nucleotides are TGTGCCAGCAGCTTAGCGGCAGGGGGCTATGATGACTATGGCTACACCTTC. It codes for CASSLAAGGYDDYGYTF.

This chain links TRBV4-2 with TRBJ2-2; D is perhaps TRBD1 (6 bases). Germline CDR1 LGHNA, CDR2 YNFKEQ. This CDR3 is built from 15 residues. The V gene lost 4 bases and the J gene lost 6 bases, with 15 bases spanning the gap. DNA for the CDR3: TGTGCCAGCAGCCCAAACAGGGTTGAGGCCGGGGAGCTGTTTTTT. Encoded protein: CASSPNRVEAGELFF.

In its sample, this clonotype was seen a few times. The V and J genes are TRBV7-2 and TRBJ2-7, with D perhaps matching TRBD1 (6 bases). Germline lookup yields CDR1 SGHTA and CDR2 FQGNSA. Trimming cost V 1 base and J 8 bases, with 12 bases left between them. CDR3 size: 13 residues. The CDR3 loop reads CASSLEPGVKQYV. The CDR3 nucleotides read TGTGCCAGCAGCTTAGAGCCAGGGGTGAAGCAGTACGTC.

Many counts were recorded for this clonotype. The chain links TRBV20-1 to TRBJ2-1; 8 nucleotides match TRBD2. CDR1 and CDR2 from the germline V gene are DFQATT and SNEGSKA (reference sequence). Germline trimming cut 0 bases from V and 4 bases from J; bases unmatched to any gene: 11. There are 17 residues in the CDR3. The CDR3 DNA follows: TGCAGTGCTAGAGATAGGTCGGGGACTAGTCTTTACAATGAGCAGTTCTTC. Amino acids: CSARDRSGTSLYNEQFF.

The genes are TRBV15 and TRBJ2-5, with D possibly being TRBD2 (7 bases). The V and J ends lost 8 bases and 4 bases respectively, with 14 bases between them. CDR1 is LNHNV, CDR2 YYDKDF, per germline (reference sequence). CDR3 length: 13 residues. Here the CDR3 DNA reads TGTGCCACCGGACCGAGGGGGGGAGAGACCCAGTACTTC. It yields the protein CATGPRGGETQYF.

This clonotype was detected only a few times. This chain links TRBV29-1 with TRBJ2-2, with TRBD1 matching 10 bases. The CDR3 loop spans 16 amino acids. The V and J ends lost 7 bases and 3 bases, in that order; junction bases with no gene match: 11. Germline CDR1 SQVTM, CDR2 ANQGSEA. CDR3 nucleotide sequence: TGCAGCGCTGATGGGACAGGGGACGGGGACACCGGGGAGCTGTTTTTT. Its translation: CSADGTGDGDTGELFF.

This clonotype was picked up many times. The chain combines TRBV7-2 with TRBJ1-4; 7 bases line up with TRBD1. The CDR3 has 16 amino acids. Per germline, CDR1 SGHTA and CDR2 FQGNSA. Losses at the gene ends were 5 bases for V and 2 bases for J; bases not matched to a gene: 8. The CDR3 loop is CASSVNRQGTNEKLFF. CDR3 sequence (DNA): TGTGCCAGCAGCGTTAACAGACAGGGCACTAATGAAAAACTGTTTTTT.

The genes are TRBV13 and TRBJ2-3; D not resolved. The ends were cut back, 1 base at V and 0 bases at J, with 14 bases in the middle. The length of the CDR3 is 17 residues. Germline CDR1 is PRHDT and CDR2 is FYEKMQ (reference sequence). The CDR3 sequence is CASSLELRTASTDTQYF. In DNA form, the CDR3 reads TGTGCCAGCAGCTTAGAACTCAGGACGGCTAGCACAGATACGCAGTATTTT. The full variable domain, completed using reference TRBV13 and TRBJ2-3, is AAGVIQSPRHLIKEKRETATLKCYPIPRHDTVYWYQQGPGQDPQFLISFYEKMQSDKGSIPDRFSAQQFSDYHSELNMSSLELGDSALYFCASSLELRTASTDTQYFGPGTRLTVL.

This clonotype was counted only a few times. CDR3 protein: CASGPGEEVYGYTF. The CDR3 bases are TGTGCTAGTGGTCCCGGGGAGGAGGTCTATGGCTACACCTTC. This chain connects TRBV12-5 to TRBJ1-2; unclear D gene. Germline V gives CDR1 LGHNT, CDR2 FRNRAP. Trimming stripped 5 bases from V and 4 bases from J, with 14 bases between. The CDR3 is made up of 14 amino acids.

The rearrangement joins TRBV12-3 or TRBV12-4 to TRBJ2-3, with 9 bases fitting TRBD1. The length of the CDR3 is 17 residues. V lost 6 bases to trimming and J lost 2 bases; unmatched junction nucleotides: 12. The CDR3 loop is CASSPYNRGRLTDTQYF. The CDR3 DNA reads TGTGCCAGCAGCCCCTATAACAGGGGGCGTCTCACAGATACGCAGTATTTT.

This clonotype came up a few times. The rearrangement joins TRBV10-3 to TRBJ2-1; 9 bases fit TRBD2. V gave up 0 bases and J gave up 9 bases; unmatched junction bases: 9. Looked up from germline, CDR1 is ENHRY and CDR2 is SYGVKD. The CDR3 totals 16 residues. The CDR3 protein is CAISESRAGGMSEQFF. CDR3 DNA sequence: TGTGCCATCAGTGAGTCAAGAGCGGGGGGTATGAGTGAGCAGTTCTTC.

The table lists this clonotype with a few counts. This chain links TRBV6-5 with TRBJ1-6; D remains ambiguous. V shed 2 bases and J shed 8 bases, with 10 bases lying between them. This CDR3 has 14 amino acids. Looked up from germline, CDR1 is MNHEY and CDR2 is SVGAGI. CDR3 bases: TGTGCCAGCAGTTACAAGAAAGTGGATTCACCCCTCCACTTT. Amino acids: CASSYKKVDSPLHF.

The rearrangement uses TRBV10-3 and TRBJ2-3; 7 bases are a match to TRBD1. This CDR3 has 16 residues. Losses at the gene ends were 6 bases for V and 1 base for J; bases not matched to a gene: 10. Germline-derived CDR1 and CDR2 are ENHRY and SYGVKD. The chain's CDR3 is CAISPRQGEGTDTQYF. The CDR3 nucleotides read TGTGCCATCAGCCCCCGACAGGGAGAGGGCACAGATACGCAGTATTTT.

This clonotype was counted between two and nine times. The chain couples TRBV12-3 or TRBV12-4 to TRBJ2-3; D gene unclear. V gave up 5 bases and J gave up 5 bases, with 8 bases separating them. This CDR3 comprises 12 residues. CDR3 DNA: TGTGCCAGCAGTGTTTGGGGAGATACGCAGTATTTT. This gives the protein CASSVWGDTQYF.

This clonotype occurred a few times. The gene calls are TRBV11-2 and TRBJ2-7; D possibly matches TRBD1 or TRBD2 (5 bases each). The CDR3 length is 15 residues. Germline-derived CDR1 and CDR2 are SGHAT and FQNNGV. V gave up 2 bases and J gave up 12 bases, with 23 bases separating them. The CDR3 sequence: CASSLSGVQGPKSYF. CDR3 DNA: TGTGCCAGCAGCTTAAGCGGAGTTCAGGGACCCAAGTCGTACTTC.

This clonotype was seen a few times. The chain has TRBV13 and TRBJ2-6; D perhaps matches TRBD1 (5 bases). The V and J ends lost 5 bases and 0 bases respectively, with 14 bases between them. The CDR3 consists of 17 residues. CDR1 is PRHDT and CDR2 is FYEKMQ in the germline V gene (reference sequence). The CDR3 protein is CASSALQALSGANVLTF. The CDR3 bases are TGTGCCAGCAGCGCCTTACAGGCCCTCTCTGGGGCCAACGTCCTGACTTTC.

Regarding this clonotype: Mismatch with germline at one junction end may stem from a read error. The V gene is TRBV12-3 or TRBV12-4, the J gene TRBJ2-2, with 7 positions matching TRBD1. This CDR3 is built from 16 residues. The CDR3 loop is CASSSLTGPKTGELFF. DNA for the CDR3: TGTGCCAGCAGTTCATTGACAGGGCCGAAGACCGGGGAGCTGTTTTTT.

A few counts support this clonotype. The chain recombines TRBV4-1 with TRBJ2-7; D not resolved. Trimming stripped 4 bases from V and 2 bases from J, with 9 bases between. Germline V gene data show CDR1 as MGHRA and CDR2 as YSYEKL. The CDR3 extends over 13 amino acids. CDR3 sequence: CASSLDQAYEQYF. CDR3 in DNA: TGCGCCAGCAGCCTGGACCAAGCCTACGAGCAGTACTTC.

V gene TRBV5-1 combines with J gene TRBJ2-3; 7 nucleotides align to TRBD1. Germline assignment: CDR1 SGHRS and CDR2 YFSETQ. The CDR3 length is 15 residues. Losses at the gene ends were 4 bases for V and 9 bases for J; bases not matched to a gene: 14. CDR3 sequence reads: CASSLPDRRGTTQYF. The CDR3 DNA sequence: TGCGCCAGCAGCCTACCGGACAGGAGAGGGACCACGCAGTATTTT.

This clonotype has ten or more counts. This rearrangement joins TRBV5-1 to TRBJ2-3; D may correspond to TRBD1 or TRBD2 (5 bases each). The CDR3 sequence is 13 residues long. Deletions cut 5 bases from V and 9 bases from J, with 16 bases between. Germline V lookup: CDR1 SGHRS, CDR2 YFSETQ. CDR3 in amino acids: CASRTPGSATQYF. CDR3 bases: TGCGCCAGCAGGACTCCAGGGAGTGCCACGCAGTATTTT.

This clonotype was seen more than once but under ten times. V gene TRBV24-1 combines with J gene TRBJ1-2, with D tentatively TRBD1 (5 bases). Trimming cost V 5 bases and J 0 bases, with 18 bases left between them. This CDR3 has 17 residues. CDR1 and CDR2 (germline): KGHDR, SFDVKD. CDR3 nucleotides: TGTGCCACCAGTGCTCCTCTCGGGGGGGAAGCTAACTATGGCTACACCTTC. Translation: CATSAPLGGEANYGYTF.

Only a few counts were recorded for this clonotype. This chain connects TRBV20-1 to TRBJ2-3; TRBD1 aligns across 7 bases. CDR1 is DFQATT, CDR2 SNEGSKA, per germline (reference sequence). The CDR3 length is 14 residues. J gave up 2 bases and V 5 bases, and 7 bases lay outside the gene matches. The CDR3 sequence: CSAADRASTDTQYF. Here the CDR3 DNA reads TGCAGTGCTGCCGACAGGGCGTCCACAGATACGCAGTATTTT.

This clonotype was observed a handful of times. The DNA of the CDR3 is TGTGCCAGCAGCCCAATCTTATCTAGCACAGATACGCAGTATTTT. Translating it yields CASSPILSSTDTQYF. The gene calls are TRBV7-9 and TRBJ2-3, with D unresolved. Trimming took off 5 bases at V and 0 bases at J, with 12 bases between the two ends. This CDR3 region has 15 residues. Germline CDR1 and CDR2: SEHNR and FQNEAQ (reference sequence).

The V gene is TRBV6-2 or TRBV6-3, the J gene TRBJ2-5; tentatively, D is TRBD1 (6 bases). V was pared by 2 bases and J by 1 base, with 14 bases between. The length of the CDR3 is 16 residues. Germline assignment: CDR1 MNHEY and CDR2 SVGEGT. The CDR3 sequence is CASSYTAGTSQETQYF. The CDR3 nucleotides are TGTGCCAGCAGTTACACAGCAGGGACAAGCCAAGAGACCCAGTACTTC.

In this sample, this clonotype turned up many times. The chain joins TRBV5-1 to TRBJ1-4, with D perhaps TRBD1 (6 bases). In germline, CDR1 is SGHRS, CDR2 YFSETQ. This CDR3 comprises 15 residues. Trimming took 4 bases from V and 8 from J, leaving 18 bases between them. In DNA, the CDR3 is TGCGCCAGCAGCCGTTCCGGGGGCAGCGGAGAAAAACTGTTTTTT. This translates into CASSRSGGSGEKLFF.